The 31 T cell receptor beta chains listed next were all sequenced from one sample in a study of blood T cell repertoires in COVID-19. Clones were sequenced by immunoSEQ multiplex PCR, and TCRdb holds only the in-frame ones, with some missing. The table lists tens of thousands of clones, 76% of them singletons. Sequenced sample: peripheral blood. Receptors originate from a man aged 70-80 years with acute or convalescent COVID-19.

CDR3 nucleotide sequence: TGTGCCAGCAGCTGGGGACAGGGGAACACTGAAGCTTTCTTT. Encoded protein: CASSWGQGNTEAFF. The rearrangement joins TRBV7-2 to TRBJ1-1, with 9 bases aligning to TRBD1. This CDR3 has 14 residues. V shed 4 bases and J 1 base; nucleotides not matched to a gene: 1. The germline CDR1 and CDR2 sequences are SGHTA and FQGNSA.

This clone was picked up a small number of times. The rearrangement links TRBV5-4 to TRBJ2-7; D unresolved. CDR3 length: 14 amino acids. CDR1 and CDR2 from the germline V gene are SGHNT and YYREEE (reference sequence). Trimming cost V 4 bases and J 4 bases, with 15 bases left between them. The CDR3 DNA sequence: TGTGCCAGCAGCCCCCAGGCTCCTCTGTACGAGCAGTACTTC. Translating gives CASSPQAPLYEQYF.

V and J are TRBV7-3 and TRBJ2-3; D not certain. Germline CDR1 reads SGHTA; CDR2 reads FQGTGA. Trimming stripped 6 bases from V and 5 bases from J, with 12 bases between. The length of the CDR3 is 13 residues. The CDR3: CASSKEVGDTQYF. DNA for the CDR3: TGTGCCAGCAGTAAAGAGGTGGGAGATACGCAGTATTTT.

The table lists this clone with a few counts. V gene TRBV3-1 (or the pseudogene TRBV3-2) combines with J gene TRBJ2-2; 9 nucleotides agree with TRBD2. The germline V gene has CDR1 LGHDT and CDR2 YNNKEL (reference sequence). This CDR3 has 16 amino acids. V shed 2 bases, J shed 6 bases, and the junction held 7 bases outside the gene matches. The CDR3, as DNA: TGTGCCAGCAGCCAAAATAGCGGGAGTAAGGCCGGGGAGCTGTTTTTT. Amino acids: CASSQNSGSKAGELFF.

The gene calls are TRBV27 and TRBJ1-5; D call uncertain. Trimming left V 6 bases short and J 2 bases short, with 11 bases between. Germline-derived CDR1 and CDR2 are MNHEY and SMNVEV (reference sequence). CDR3 size: 14 residues. The CDR3 nucleotides are TGTGCCAGCAGATCATTTACTGGCAATCAGCCCCAGCATTTT. Translated, it gives CASRSFTGNQPQHF.

This sequence joins TRBV6-5 and TRBJ1-2; D unclear. The V end was cut by 5 bases, the J end by 3 bases, with 4 bases between. The CDR3 has 11 amino acids. CDR1 MNHEY and CDR2 SVGAGI come from the germline V gene. The CDR3 DNA sequence: TGTGCCAGCAGTACTGACTATGGCTACACCTTC. This gives the protein CASSTDYGYTF.

V usage is TRBV7-3 and J usage is TRBJ2-1; 8 nucleotides agree with TRBD2. Germline CDR1 reads SGHTA; CDR2 reads FQGTGA. V was pared by 1 base and J by 7 bases, with 9 bases of the junction left unmatched. The CDR3 length is 16 residues. The CDR3 coding sequence is TGTGCCAGCAGCTTAAGAGGGGATCCTAGCGGGAATGAGCAGTTCTTC. It specifies CASSLRGDPSGNEQFF. Together with reference TRBV7-3 and TRBJ2-1, the CDR3 gives the full variable domain: GAGVSQTPSNKVTEKGKYVELRCDPISGHTALYWYRQSLGQGPEFLIYFQGTGAADDSGLPNDRFFAVRPEGSVSTLKIQRTERGDSAVYLCASSLRGDPSGNEQFFGPGTRLTVL.

This clone was found a few times. The genes are TRBV7-2 and TRBJ1-2; TRBD1 aligns across 10 bases. Trimming at V came to 3 bases and at J to 3 bases, leaving 10 bases not matched to a gene. Germline V gene lookup returns CDR1 SGHTA and CDR2 FQGNSA. This CDR3 is 17 amino acids long. The CDR3 DNA sequence: TGTGCCAGCAGCTTGAAGACAGGGGGCGTCGGTTACTATGGCTACACCTTC. Translating it yields CASSLKTGGVGYYGYTF.

The V call is TRBV28, the J call TRBJ1-2; 8 nucleotides line up with TRBD1. V was pared by 5 bases and J by 3 bases, with 8 bases of the junction left unmatched. Germline V lookup: CDR1 MDHEN, CDR2 SYDVKM. This CDR3 has 15 amino acids. The CDR3 region is CASSPGNRGDYGYTF. CDR3 in DNA: TGTGCCAGCAGTCCCGGGAACAGGGGGGACTATGGCTACACCTTC.

A word on this clone: The same CDR3 is also encoded by other DNA sequences in this sample. V is TRBV5-1 and J is TRBJ2-7; 7 bases fit TRBD1. Trimming took 3 bases from V and 2 from J; bases not matched to a gene: 2. Germline CDR1 is SGHRS and CDR2 is YFSETQ. CDR3 length equals 13 residues. The chain's CDR3 is CASSSGQTYEQYF. The DNA for the CDR3 is TGCGCCAGCAGCTCGGGACAGACCTACGAGCAGTACTTC.

Turning to this clone: A read error may account for a junction end that differs from germline. V is TRBV7-9 and J is TRBJ1-1; possible D gene TRBD1, 6 bases. Germline V lookup: CDR1 SEHNR, CDR2 FQNEAQ (reference sequence). The CDR3 length is 15 residues. The CDR3 reads CASSSSPRGWTEAFF. DNA for the CDR3: TGCGCCAGCAGCTCGAGTCCCAGGGGATGGACTGAAGCTTTCTTT.

This clone came up once. The chain carries TRBV9 and TRBJ2-5; maybe TRBD2 (6 bases). The germline V gene encodes CDR1 SGDLS and CDR2 YYNGEE. V lost 3 bases and J 5 bases, leaving 11 bases between the germline ends. The CDR3 runs to 13 residues. The CDR3 DNA reads as TGTGCCAGCAGCGCGGGACTGCTGGAGACCCAGTACTTC. It codes for CASSAGLLETQYF.

This chain joins TRBV18 and TRBJ1-1, with 7 bases matching TRBD1. V trimming: 4 bases; J trimming: 5 bases; junction bases outside the gene matches: 7. Germline V lookup: CDR1 KGHSH, CDR2 LQKENI. The CDR3 runs to 14 residues. The CDR3 here is CASSLDRWRTEAFF. The CDR3 DNA sequence: TGTGCCAGCTCACTGGACAGGTGGCGGACTGAAGCTTTCTTT.

This clone was seen once. This chain connects TRBV19 to TRBJ1-5; D ambiguous. The CDR3 sequence is 16 residues long. V lost 3 bases and J lost 4, with 16 bases in between. Germline V gene sequence: CDR1 LNHDA, CDR2 SQIVND (reference sequence). CDR3 residues: CASSMNLDFLNQPQHF. DNA of the CDR3: TGTGCCAGTAGTATGAACCTAGATTTTCTTAATCAGCCCCAGCATTTT.

J is TRBJ1-2 and V is TRBV6-5; 7 positions agree with TRBD1. The ends lost 6 bases at V and 5 bases at J; junction bases unmatched: 9. The CDR3 runs 14 residues. Germline CDR1 is MNHEY and CDR2 is SVGAGI. The CDR3 protein is CASRTDRAPYGYTF. In DNA form, the CDR3 reads TGTGCCAGCAGAACCGACAGGGCCCCTTATGGCTACACCTTC.

V and J are TRBV4-1 and TRBJ1-2, with D tentatively TRBD1 (6 bases). V lost 1 base and J lost 2, with 11 bases in between. This CDR3 comprises 15 residues. The germline CDR1 and CDR2 sequences are MGHRA and YSYEKL. This chain's CDR3 is CASSQGTEVNYGYTF. Written as DNA, the CDR3 is TGCGCCAGCAGCCAAGGGACAGAAGTAAACTATGGCTACACCTTC.

The chain couples TRBV29-1 to TRBJ1-3; 7 bases agree with TRBD1. Germline V gene data show CDR1 as SQVTM and CDR2 as ANQGSEA. CDR3 size: 14 residues. V was clipped by 6 bases and J by 0 bases; unmatched bases: 5. The CDR3: CSVDREGSGNTIYF. The CDR3 coding sequence is TGCAGCGTCGACAGGGAAGGCTCTGGAAACACCATATATTTT.

This clone was recorded once. This chain links TRBV7-2 with TRBJ2-1; 8 bases map to TRBD1. V was clipped by 5 bases and J by 2 bases; unmatched bases: 8. The CDR3 is 16 residues long. The germline V gene has CDR1 SGHTA and CDR2 FQGNSA. Here the CDR3 DNA reads TGTGCCAGCAGCGCCTGGACAGGGATCCCCTACAATGAGCAGTTCTTC. Its protein product is CASSAWTGIPYNEQFF. The entire variable domain, with the rest obtained from reference TRBV7-2 and TRBJ2-1, is as follows: GAGVSQSPSNKVTEKGKDVELRCDPISGHTALYWYRQSLGQGLEFLIYFQGNSAPDKSGLPSDRFSAERTGGSVSTLTIQRTQQEDSAVYLCASSAWTGIPYNEQFFGPGTRLTVL.

The CDR3 reads CASSSTGTSPGANVLTF. CDR3 nucleotide sequence: TGTGCCAGCAGTTCCACCGGGACTAGTCCTGGGGCCAACGTCCTGACTTTC. The V and J genes are TRBV27 and TRBJ2-6; TRBD2 aligns across 8 bases. J was trimmed by 2 bases and V by 4 bases; bases with no gene match: 7. Germline V gives CDR1 MNHEY, CDR2 SMNVEV (reference sequence). The CDR3 loop spans 17 amino acids.

The chain combines TRBV2 with TRBJ2-1; TRBD2 is a possible D gene (6 bases). The CDR3 is made up of 16 amino acids. The germline CDR1 and CDR2 sequences are SNHLY and FYNNEI. The V end lost 3 bases, the J end lost 4 bases, and 16 bases lay between the germline ends. Here the CDR3 DNA reads TGTGCCAGCAGTGACCCCTTTGGTGGGACTTACAATGAGCAGTTCTTC. Translating gives CASSDPFGGTYNEQFF.

The V gene is TRBV21-1, the J gene TRBJ2-4; the table assigns TRBD1, which was not confirmed against the DNA. TRBV21-1 is deemed a pseudogene. This CDR3 has 15 residues. The chain's CDR3 is CASSRLCSGGNIQYF. The DNA of the CDR3 is TGTGCCAGCAGCCGCCTGTGTTCAGGGGGGAACATTCAGTACTTC.

This clone was seen a single time. CDR3 nucleotides: TGTGCCAGCAGTTACCAGGACAGGGGTGGCTACACCTTC. The encoded protein is CASSYQDRGGYTF. The chain links TRBV6-5 to TRBJ1-2; 9 bases align to TRBD1. Germline loops: CDR1 MNHEY, CDR2 SVGAGI. Trimming took 2 bases from V and 7 from J; bases not matched to a gene: 2. The CDR3 is 13 residues long.

The CDR3 region has the DNA TGTGCCAGCAGCCGATTTGAAAGCGGGAACAATGAGCAGTTCTTC. This translates into CASSRFESGNNEQFF. The chain couples TRBV9 to TRBJ2-1; 7 bases agree with TRBD2. Trimming cost V 4 bases and J 5 bases; bases outside gene matches: 9. The CDR3 contains 15 residues. Germline values: CDR1 SGDLS, CDR2 YYNGEE.

The V and J genes are TRBV2 and TRBJ1-2, with D perhaps matching TRBD1 (5 bases). CDR3 length: 14 residues. The ends were cut back, 4 bases at V and 5 bases at J, with 14 bases in the middle. Germline CDR1 and CDR2: SNHLY and FYNNEI. CDR3: CASSVMGGNYGYTF. The CDR3 nucleotides are TGTGCCAGCAGTGTTATGGGGGGTAATTATGGCTACACCTTC.

This clone was seen a handful of times. J is TRBJ1-5 and V is TRBV6-5, with TRBD1 identical over 7 bases. The CDR3 consists of 14 residues. V was clipped by 4 bases and J by 2 bases; unmatched bases: 2. The germline V gene has CDR1 MNHEY and CDR2 SVGAGI. CDR3 protein: CASSFDRGNQPQHF. CDR3 sequence (DNA): TGTGCCAGCAGTTTTGACAGGGGCAATCAGCCCCAGCATTTT.

V usage is TRBV24-1 and J usage is TRBJ2-3, with D tentatively TRBD2 (5 bases). In germline, CDR1 is KGHDR, CDR2 SFDVKD. The CDR3 loop spans 15 amino acids. The V end was cut by 4 bases, the J end by 3 bases, with 13 bases between. The chain's CDR3 is CATSDPGIGTDTQYF. The DNA for the CDR3 is TGTGCCACCAGTGACCCGGGGATTGGGACAGATACGCAGTATTTT.

V gene TRBV10-2 combines with J gene TRBJ1-1, with D perhaps TRBD1 (6 bases). Germline V gene sequence: CDR1 WSHSY, CDR2 SAAADI. V lost 6 bases to trimming and J lost 0 bases, with 14 bases between them. The CDR3 runs 15 residues. CDR3: CASSIMTGVNTEAFF. For the CDR3, the DNA is TGCGCCAGCAGCATAATGACAGGAGTGAACACTGAAGCTTTCTTT.

This clone was seen at least ten times. The CDR3 coding sequence is TGTGCCAGTATTGATAGAGGTGGCTATGGCTACACCTTC. This sequence encodes CASIDRGGYGYTF. This rearrangement joins TRBV19 to TRBJ1-2; D uncertain. CDR3 length: 13 amino acids. The V gene lost 7 bases and the J gene lost 4 bases, with 13 bases spanning the gap. Per the germline V gene, CDR1 is LNHDA and CDR2 is SQIVND (reference sequence).

This clone has a handful of counts. The chain carries TRBV27 and TRBJ2-1; 11 nucleotides line up with TRBD2. Trimming removed 8 bases from V and 4 bases from J; junction bases left unmatched: 4. Germline V lookup: CDR1 MNHEY, CDR2 SMNVEV (reference sequence). CDR3 length: 14 amino acids. This CDR3 reads CASATSGTYNEQFF. The CDR3 DNA follows: TGTGCCAGCGCGACTAGCGGGACATACAATGAGCAGTTCTTC.

The chain employs TRBV7-3 and TRBJ1-1; D unresolved. The germline V gene encodes CDR1 SGHTA and CDR2 FQGTGA. The ends were cut back, 2 bases at V and 2 bases at J, with 6 bases in the middle. The CDR3 covers 13 residues. The CDR3 protein is CASSLRQNTEAFF. In DNA form, the CDR3 reads TGTGCCAGCAGCTTACGACAAAACACTGAAGCTTTCTTT. Filled out from reference TRBV7-3 and TRBJ1-1, the complete variable domain reads GAGVSQTPSNKVTEKGKYVELRCDPISGHTALYWYRQSLGQGPEFLIYFQGTGAADDSGLPNDRFFAVRPEGSVSTLKIQRTERGDSAVYLCASSLRQNTEAFFGQGTRLTVV.

The sample holds one count of this clone. The V call is TRBV19, the J call TRBJ1-5, with 8 bases identical to TRBD1. The J segment lost 7 bases and the V segment lost 3 bases, leaving 8 bases of the junction unmatched. The CDR3 extends over 15 amino acids. Germline loops: CDR1 LNHDA, CDR2 SQIVND (reference sequence). As DNA, the CDR3 is TGTGCCAGTAGTATCGACAGGGGCTCGGGACAGCCCCAGCATTTT. It yields the protein CASSIDRGSGQPQHF.